These 21 T cell receptor beta chains were sequenced from one sample in a study of blood T cell repertoires in COVID-19. Libraries were prepared by immunoSEQ multiplex PCR; TCRdb keeps only in-frame clonotypes and omits some of them. The table has 150,000 to 190,000 clones, about four fifths seen once; the top ten hold roughly 0.6%. Sequenced sample: peripheral blood. The receptors stem from a man aged 55 to 69 with acute or convalescent COVID-19.

This clone was seen only a few times. The CDR3 bases are TGTGCCACCAGCGCAGGGGTCAATCAGCCCCAGCATTTT. Its translation: CATSAGVNQPQHF. This chain uses TRBV15 with TRBJ1-5; possible D gene TRBD1, 6 bases. V was clipped by 5 bases and J by 3 bases, with 8 bases between them. CDR3 length: 13 residues. CDR1 and CDR2 (germline): LNHNV, YYDKDF (reference sequence).

The chain links TRBV18 to TRBJ1-5; no reliable D call. The V end lost 0 bases, the J end lost 0 bases, and 3 bases lay between the germline ends. Germline assignment: CDR1 KGHSH and CDR2 LQKENI. The CDR3 is 14 residues long. In DNA, the CDR3 is TGTGCCAGCTCACCACCGGCTAGCAATCAGCCCCAGCATTTT. This codes for CASSPPASNQPQHF.

The J gene is TRBJ1-2, the V gene TRBV7-2; weak D call: TRBD1 (5 bases). Per germline, CDR1 SGHTA and CDR2 FQGNSA. V dropped 3 bases and J dropped 0 bases, with 11 bases sitting between them. The CDR3 covers 15 residues. The CDR3 loop is CASSFRTGANYGYTF. The CDR3 DNA sequence: TGTGCCAGCAGCTTCAGGACGGGGGCTAACTATGGCTACACCTTC.

V usage is TRBV6-2 or TRBV6-3 and J usage is TRBJ2-1, with 11 bases matching TRBD1. This CDR3 contains 16 residues. Germline lookup yields CDR1 MNHEY and CDR2 SVGEGT. Losses at the gene ends were 5 bases for V and 6 bases for J; bases not matched to a gene: 9. The CDR3 here is CASSPSAGTGGNEQFF. The CDR3 bases are TGTGCCAGCAGTCCATCAGCCGGGACAGGGGGCAATGAGCAGTTCTTC.

This rearrangement joins TRBV3-1 (or the pseudogene TRBV3-2) to TRBJ1-2; D might be TRBD1 (5 bases). Germline-derived CDR1 and CDR2 are LGHDT and YNNKEL (reference sequence). The V end lost 0 bases, the J end lost 4 bases, and 9 bases lay between the germline ends. This CDR3 is built from 14 residues. The CDR3 protein is CASSQDTGFYGYTF. In DNA, the CDR3 is TGTGCCAGCAGCCAAGATACAGGTTTCTATGGCTACACCTTC.

The chain carries TRBV4-2 and TRBJ1-4; a possible D gene is TRBD1 (5 bases). V lost 1 base, J lost 8 bases, and 14 bases lay in between. The CDR3 is 15 amino acids. Per germline, CDR1 LGHNA and CDR2 YNFKEQ. The CDR3 nucleotides are TGTGCCAGCAGCCAAGGTCCAGGGTTAGACGAAAAACTGTTTTTT. Translating gives CASSQGPGLDEKLFF.

The J gene is TRBJ2-1, the V gene TRBV20-1; a possible D gene is TRBD2 (5 bases). CDR3 length: 11 amino acids. Germline V lookup: CDR1 DFQATT, CDR2 SNEGSKA (reference sequence). Trimming pared 3 bases from V and 10 bases from J, leaving 10 bases between. CDR3 amino acids: CSASNTREQFF. The CDR3 region has the DNA TGCAGTGCTAGCAACACTAGGGAGCAGTTCTTC.

This chain connects TRBV25-1 to TRBJ2-7; TRBD2 matches at 8 bases. CDR3 length: 15 residues. J lost 0 bases, V lost 4 bases, and 5 bases had no gene match. Looked up from germline, CDR1 is MGHDK and CDR2 is SYGVNS. The CDR3 DNA reads TGTGCCAGCAGTGCCGGGGGGGTGAGCTCCTACGAGCAGTACTTC. Translated, it gives CASSAGGVSSYEQYF.

This chain connects TRBV7-3 to TRBJ2-7, with a possible D match to TRBD2 (6 bases). There are 14 residues in the CDR3. The V end was cut by 5 bases, the J end by 1 base, with 12 bases between. Germline loops: CDR1 SGHTA, CDR2 FQGTGA. The CDR3 DNA is TGTGCCAGCAGCCCCGCCGGGGGTTCCTACGAGCAGTACTTC. It yields the protein CASSPAGGSYEQYF.

The gene calls are TRBV5-1 and TRBJ1-3, with TRBD1 identical over 7 bases. The length of the CDR3 is 14 residues. V lost 8 bases, J lost 1 base, and 6 bases stayed unmatched. Germline CDR1 and CDR2: SGHRS and YFSETQ. The CDR3: CASRQGFSGNTIYF. DNA for the CDR3: TGCGCCAGTCGACAGGGCTTTTCTGGAAACACCATATATTTT.

V usage is TRBV2 and J usage is TRBJ2-1, with D tentatively TRBD2 (6 bases). V lost 3 bases, J lost 9 bases, and 9 bases lay in between. Germline V gene sequence: CDR1 SNHLY, CDR2 FYNNEI. CDR3 length: 12 amino acids. CDR3 DNA sequence: TGTGCCAGCAGTGAGGCGGGGAGTGAGCAGTTCTTC. Translation: CASSEAGSEQFF.

The chain carries TRBV18 and TRBJ1-1; 7 nucleotides match TRBD1. This CDR3 spans 15 amino acids. Germline CDR1 and CDR2: KGHSH and LQKENI. With V trimmed by 4 bases and J by 1 base, 6 bases remained unmatched. DNA of the CDR3: TGTGCCAGCTCACGCCCCGGGACAGCGAACACTGAAGCTTTCTTT. Amino acids: CASSRPGTANTEAFF.

This clone appeared a single time. V and J are TRBV5-4 and TRBJ2-2; 7 bases fit TRBD2. Germline trimming cut 4 bases from V and 6 bases from J; bases unmatched to any gene: 12. In germline, CDR1 is SGHNT, CDR2 YYREEE (reference sequence). The CDR3 has 16 amino acids. This CDR3 is CASSPGRAGAAGELFF. In nucleotides, the CDR3 is TGTGCCAGCAGCCCCGGCAGGGCGGGAGCCGCCGGGGAGCTGTTTTTT. The full variable domain, with the rest looked up from reference TRBV5-4 and TRBJ2-2, is ETGVTQSPTHLIKTRGQQVTLRCSSQSGHNTVSWYQQALGQGPQFIFQYYREEENGRGNFPPRFSGLQFPNYSSELNVNALELDDSALYLCASSPGRAGAAGELFFGEGSRLTVL.

The V gene is TRBV6-2 or TRBV6-3, the J gene TRBJ2-7; 14 positions agree with TRBD2. V gave up 5 bases and J gave up 6 bases; unmatched junction bases: 0. The CDR3 totals 13 residues. Per germline, CDR1 MNHEY and CDR2 SVGEGT. The CDR3, as DNA: TGTGCCAGCAGTGGACTAGCGGGAGGCGAGCAGTACTTC. Translation gives CASSGLAGGEQYF.

The count of this clone is one. The chain couples TRBV2 to TRBJ2-7, with 7 bases aligning to TRBD2. The CDR3 has 14 amino acids. V gave up 2 bases and J gave up 2 bases; unmatched junction bases: 3. Per germline, CDR1 SNHLY and CDR2 FYNNEI. CDR3 protein: CASSEQGGTYEQYF. The CDR3 DNA sequence: TGTGCCAGCAGTGAACAGGGAGGGACCTACGAGCAGTACTTC.

The chain uses TRBV20-1 and TRBJ2-1; D possibly corresponds to TRBD1 (5 bases). The V end lost 3 bases, the J end lost 12 bases, and 9 bases lay between the germline ends. Germline lookup yields CDR1 DFQATT and CDR2 SNEGSKA (reference sequence). This CDR3 region has 10 residues. CDR3 residues: CSASPRGQFF. In DNA form, the CDR3 reads TGCAGTGCTAGCCCTAGGGGGCAGTTCTTC.

V is TRBV28 and J is TRBJ2-1; 7 nucleotides align to TRBD2. Germline loops: CDR1 MDHEN, CDR2 SYDVKM. J gave up 0 bases and V 8 bases, and 4 bases lay outside the gene matches. This CDR3 contains 14 residues. The CDR3 coding sequence is TGTGCCAGCGTAGCGGGTAGCTCCTACAATGAGCAGTTCTTC. Translated: CASVAGSSYNEQFF. Combining the CDR3 with reference TRBV28 and TRBJ2-1 gives the whole variable domain DVKVTQSSRYLVKRTGEKVFLECVQDMDHENMFWYRQDPGLGLRLIYFSYDVKMKEKGDIPEGYSVSREKKERFSLILESASTNQTSMYLCASVAGSSYNEQFFGPGTRLTVL.

This rearrangement joins TRBV7-2 to TRBJ2-5; 11 nucleotides match TRBD2. The CDR3 loop spans 18 amino acids. Per germline, CDR1 SGHTA and CDR2 FQGNSA. V was clipped by 1 base and J by 2 bases; unmatched bases: 9. The CDR3 DNA follows: TGTGCCAGCAGCTTAGTCCTGGTGGCTAGCGGGGGGCAAGAGACCCAGTACTTC. Translation: CASSLVLVASGGQETQYF.

There are a few counts of this clone. CDR3 nucleotides: TGTGCCAGCAGTGCCAGACAGGGGCGCGAGGAGACCCAGTACTTC. Amino acids: CASSARQGREETQYF. V is TRBV6-2 or TRBV6-3 and J is TRBJ2-5; the match to TRBD1 covers 8 bases. Germline trimming cut 5 bases from V and 5 bases from J; bases unmatched to any gene: 10. Germline CDR1 MNHEY, CDR2 SVGEGT. The CDR3 consists of 15 residues.

This sequence joins TRBV4-3 and TRBJ2-7; 8 nucleotides agree with TRBD1. V shed 0 bases, J shed 6 bases, and the junction held 1 base outside the gene matches. CDR1 and CDR2 from the germline V gene are LGHNA and YSLEER. The length of the CDR3 is 13 residues. The CDR3 nucleotides are TGCGCCAGCAGCCAAGAACAGGGGGGCGAGCAGTACTTC. It codes for CASSQEQGGEQYF.

The chain couples TRBV21-1 to TRBJ2-7; the D segment call TRBD2 is taken from the table without a DNA check. TRBV21-1 is designated a pseudogene. The length of the CDR3 is 15 residues. Here the CDR3 DNA reads TGTGCCCTAAGGGGGGGGAGACGGGAAACCTACGAGCAGTACTTC. This encodes CALRGGRRETYEQYF.